This TCR beta chain was sequenced during a study of blood T cell repertoires in COVID-19. Profiling relied on immunoSEQ multiplex PCR, and the TCRdb table lists in-frame clones only, not all of them. Found here are some 25,000 clones, roughly 89% of them singletons; the top ten hold around 10%. Sequencing was performed on peripheral blood. The receptor comes from a man between 65 and 79 years old with acute or convalescent COVID-19.

The CDR3 sequence is CASSLRGGTGEQFF. For the CDR3, the DNA is TGTGCCAGCAGCTTACGGGGGGGAACAGGTGAGCAGTTCTTC. The chain links TRBV7-3 to TRBJ2-1; the match to TRBD2 covers 8 bases. The germline gives CDR1 SGHTA, CDR2 FQGTGA. With 2 bases clipped from V and 9 bases from J, the junction kept 6 bases outside the gene matches. The CDR3 contains 14 residues.